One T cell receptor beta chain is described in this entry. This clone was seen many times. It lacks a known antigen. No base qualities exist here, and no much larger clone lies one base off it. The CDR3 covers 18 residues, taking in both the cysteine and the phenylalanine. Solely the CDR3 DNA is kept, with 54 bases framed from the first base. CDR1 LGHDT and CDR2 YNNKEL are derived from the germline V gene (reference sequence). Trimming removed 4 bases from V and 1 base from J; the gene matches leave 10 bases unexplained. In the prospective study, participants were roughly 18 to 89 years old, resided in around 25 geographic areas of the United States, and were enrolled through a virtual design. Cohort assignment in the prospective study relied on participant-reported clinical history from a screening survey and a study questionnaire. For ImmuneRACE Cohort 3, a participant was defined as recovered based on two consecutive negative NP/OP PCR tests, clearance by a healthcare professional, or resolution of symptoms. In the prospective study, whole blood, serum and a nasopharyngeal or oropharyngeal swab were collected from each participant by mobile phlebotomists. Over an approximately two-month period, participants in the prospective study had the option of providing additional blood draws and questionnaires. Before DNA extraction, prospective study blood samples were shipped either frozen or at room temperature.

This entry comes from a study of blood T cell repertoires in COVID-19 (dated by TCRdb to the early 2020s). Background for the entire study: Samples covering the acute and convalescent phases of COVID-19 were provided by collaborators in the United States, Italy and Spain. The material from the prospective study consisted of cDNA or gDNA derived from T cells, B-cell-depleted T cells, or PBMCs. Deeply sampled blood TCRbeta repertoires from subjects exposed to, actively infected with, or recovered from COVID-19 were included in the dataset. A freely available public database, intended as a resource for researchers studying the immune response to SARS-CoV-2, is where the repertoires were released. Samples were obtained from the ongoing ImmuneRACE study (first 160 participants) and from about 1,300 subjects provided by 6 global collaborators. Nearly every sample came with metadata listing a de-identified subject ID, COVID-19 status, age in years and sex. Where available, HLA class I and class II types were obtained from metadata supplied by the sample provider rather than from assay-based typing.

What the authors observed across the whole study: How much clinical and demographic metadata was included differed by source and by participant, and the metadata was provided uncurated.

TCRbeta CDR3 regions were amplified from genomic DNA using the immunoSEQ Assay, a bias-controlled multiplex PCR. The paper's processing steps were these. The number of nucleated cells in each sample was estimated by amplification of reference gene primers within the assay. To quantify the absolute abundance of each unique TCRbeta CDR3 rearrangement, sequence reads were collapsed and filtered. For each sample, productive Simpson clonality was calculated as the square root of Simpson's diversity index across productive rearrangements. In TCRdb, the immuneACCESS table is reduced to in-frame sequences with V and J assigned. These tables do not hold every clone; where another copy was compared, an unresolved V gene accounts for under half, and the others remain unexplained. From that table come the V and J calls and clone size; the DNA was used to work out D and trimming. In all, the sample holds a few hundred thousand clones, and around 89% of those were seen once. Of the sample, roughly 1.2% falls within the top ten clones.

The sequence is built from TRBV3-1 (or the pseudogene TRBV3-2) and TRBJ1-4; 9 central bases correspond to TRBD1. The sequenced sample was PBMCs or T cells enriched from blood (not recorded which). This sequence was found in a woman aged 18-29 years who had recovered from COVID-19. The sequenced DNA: TGTGCCAGCAGCCCCGGGACAGGGAGAGGAATAACTAATGAAAAACTGTTTTTT. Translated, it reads CASSPGTGRGITNEKLFF.